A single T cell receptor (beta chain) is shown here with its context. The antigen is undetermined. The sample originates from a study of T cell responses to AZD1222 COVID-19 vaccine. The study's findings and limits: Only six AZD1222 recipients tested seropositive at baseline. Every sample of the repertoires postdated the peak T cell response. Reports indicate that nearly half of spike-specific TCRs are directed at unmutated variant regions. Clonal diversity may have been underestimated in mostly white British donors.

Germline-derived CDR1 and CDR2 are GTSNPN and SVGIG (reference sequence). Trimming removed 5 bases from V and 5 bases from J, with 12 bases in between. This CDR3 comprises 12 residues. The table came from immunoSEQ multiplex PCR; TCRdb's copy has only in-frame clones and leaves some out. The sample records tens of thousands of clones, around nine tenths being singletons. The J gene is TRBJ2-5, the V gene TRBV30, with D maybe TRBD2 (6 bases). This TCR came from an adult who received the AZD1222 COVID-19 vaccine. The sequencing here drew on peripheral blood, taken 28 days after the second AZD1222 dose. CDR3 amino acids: CAWGGLSETQYF. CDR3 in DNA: TGTGCCTGGGGGGGACTGTCGGAGACCCAGTACTTC.